This passage covers 9 T cell receptor beta chains from one sample sequenced in a study of blood T cell repertoires in COVID-19. TCRdb keeps only in-frame clones here, not all; method: immunoSEQ multiplex PCR. Here the sample spans about 170,000 clones, roughly four fifths being singletons. Sequences were obtained from peripheral blood. These receptors originate from a woman older than 75 with acute or convalescent COVID-19.

The CDR3, as DNA: TGTGCCAGCAGTCGTTCTAACTATGGCTACACCTTC. It yields the protein CASSRSNYGYTF. The chain recombines TRBV6-2 or TRBV6-3 with TRBJ1-2; D is ambiguous. Trimming removed 5 bases at V and 0 bases at J, with 4 bases between. The germline V gene has CDR1 MNHEY and CDR2 SVGEGT. The CDR3 runs to 12 residues.

This clone showed up just a few times. The sample carries other DNA sequences with the same CDR3. The chain recombines TRBV29-1 with TRBJ2-3; a possible D gene is TRBD1 (5 bases). The germline gives CDR1 SQVTM, CDR2 ANQGSEA. Trimming took off 2 bases at V and 4 bases at J, with 10 bases between the two ends. This CDR3 spans 13 amino acids. For the CDR3, the DNA is TGCAGCGTTGAACGGCAGGGATCAGATACGCAGTATTTT. Amino acid sequence: CSVERQGSDTQYF.

The chain recombines TRBV5-4 with TRBJ2-1, with TRBD2 matching over 10 bases. The trim removed 0 bases at V and 12 bases at J, leaving 6 bases unmatched. The CDR3 runs 14 residues. CDR1 and CDR2 (germline): SGHNT, YYREEE (reference sequence). Here the CDR3 reads CASSLAPSGGLQFF. DNA for the CDR3: TGTGCCAGCAGCTTGGCCCCTAGCGGGGGATTGCAGTTCTTC.

The chain has TRBV18 and TRBJ2-7, with D possibly being TRBD2 (6 bases). V shed 8 bases and J shed 3 bases, with 14 bases lying between them. CDR1 and CDR2 from the germline V gene are KGHSH and LQKENI. This CDR3 is 13 amino acids long. The CDR3 region is CASAGSGHYEQYF. The DNA of the CDR3 is TGTGCCAGCGCGGGATCGGGGCACTACGAGCAGTACTTC.

This chain connects TRBV4-1 to TRBJ2-3; 8 bases align to TRBD2. Germline CDR1 reads MGHRA; CDR2 reads YSYEKL. The length of the CDR3 is 17 residues. With V trimmed by 1 base and J by 6 bases, 12 bases remained unmatched. The CDR3 sequence: CASSQVGSGLGGDTQYF. In nucleotides, the CDR3 is TGCGCCAGCAGCCAAGTTGGATCGGGACTAGGTGGCGATACGCAGTATTTT.

The rearrangement joins TRBV19 to TRBJ2-7; 9 bases map to TRBD1. J was trimmed by 7 bases and V by 6 bases; bases with no gene match: 7. Germline V gives CDR1 LNHDA, CDR2 SQIVND (reference sequence). The CDR3 runs 13 residues. The CDR3 DNA reads as TGTGCCAGTAGGGACAGGGGAAGAGGAGAGCAGTACTTC. It codes for CASRDRGRGEQYF.

The genes are TRBV5-4 and TRBJ2-2; 10 bases align to TRBD1. The length of the CDR3 is 13 residues. V lost 4 bases, J lost 6 bases, and 0 bases stayed unmatched. From germline, CDR1 is SGHNT and CDR2 YYREEE (reference sequence). The CDR3 reads CASSGQGAGELFF. The CDR3 DNA sequence: TGTGCCAGCAGCGGACAGGGGGCCGGGGAGCTGTTTTTT.

This chain connects TRBV6-5 to TRBJ2-6, with D unclear. Germline V gives CDR1 MNHEY, CDR2 SVGAGI. The CDR3 has 15 amino acids. V was cut by 0 bases and J by 2 bases, with 5 bases left in between. CDR3: CASSYSRAGANVLTF. For the CDR3, the DNA is TGTGCCAGCAGTTACTCACGGGCTGGGGCCAACGTCCTGACTTTC.

In DNA form, the CDR3 reads TGTGCCAGCTCACCCGGCCTCGACAGAGGCTACACCTTC. Translated, it gives CASSPGLDRGYTF. The gene calls are TRBV18 and TRBJ1-2; D may be TRBD1 (5 bases). Germline CDR1 is KGHSH and CDR2 is LQKENI. CDR3 length: 13 amino acids. The ends were cut back, 3 bases at V and 8 bases at J, with 13 bases in the middle.